Below, 12 T cell receptor beta chains from the same sample are listed, as sequenced in a study of T cell responses to AZD1222 COVID-19 vaccine. Repertoires were generated with immunoSEQ multiplex PCR, while TCRdb's copy carries only in-frame clones and drops some. The table records tens of thousands of clones, roughly 90% of them present only once. The material was peripheral blood, obtained on day 0 of AZD1222 vaccination. These receptors were obtained from an adult in good health.

This clone was seen once. The gene calls are TRBV24-1 and TRBJ1-2; TRBD1 might be the D (6 bases). Germline V lookup: CDR1 KGHDR, CDR2 SFDVKD. Trimming took off 2 bases at V and 2 bases at J, with 11 bases between the two ends. This CDR3 contains 15 residues. The CDR3 spells CATSDSTRGNYGYTF. The CDR3 coding sequence is TGTGCCACCAGTGATTCCACAAGGGGGAACTATGGCTACACCTTC.

V usage is TRBV7-2 and J usage is TRBJ1-5; no clear D. The V end lost 1 base, the J end lost 7 bases, and 8 bases lay between the germline ends. The CDR3 extends over 13 amino acids. The germline V gene has CDR1 SGHTA and CDR2 FQGNSA. CDR3 DNA: TGTGCCAGCAGCTTAGAAGGAGTCCAGCCCCAGCATTTT. Translated: CASSLEGVQPQHF.

Only one count was recorded for this clone. V usage is TRBV28 and J usage is TRBJ1-2, with 7 bases that match TRBD1. The CDR3 runs to 17 residues. Germline trimming cut 6 bases from V and 0 bases from J; bases unmatched to any gene: 13. Germline CDR1 MDHEN, CDR2 SYDVKM. The CDR3 DNA sequence: TGTGCCAGCAGGCCGACAGGGAACCTACCGACTAACTATGGCTACACCTTC. It translates to CASRPTGNLPTNYGYTF.

The rearrangement links TRBV18 to TRBJ1-3; 8 bases are shared with TRBD1. Per the germline V gene, CDR1 is KGHSH and CDR2 is LQKENI. The CDR3 sequence is 16 residues long. The junction had 5 bases not matched to a gene; V was cut back by 4 bases and J by 0 bases. DNA for the CDR3: TGTGCCAGCTCACACGGGACAGGAAACTCTGGAAACACCATATATTTT. Protein product: CASSHGTGNSGNTIYF.

The V and J genes are TRBV28 and TRBJ1-1, with 9 bases aligning to TRBD1. Germline V gene sequence: CDR1 MDHEN, CDR2 SYDVKM. The length of the CDR3 is 13 residues. With V trimmed by 6 bases and J by 4 bases, 3 bases remained unmatched. The CDR3 coding sequence is TGTGCCAGCAGAACGACAGGGGGCACTGAAGCTTTCTTT. It codes for CASRTTGGTEAFF.

This chain uses TRBV6-5 with TRBJ1-1; 7 positions agree with TRBD1. Trimming removed 6 bases from V and 4 bases from J; junction bases left unmatched: 11. Germline V gene data show CDR1 as MNHEY and CDR2 as SVGAGI. The CDR3 is made up of 15 amino acids. The CDR3: CASRQRQGKGTEAFF. The CDR3, as DNA: TGTGCCAGCAGGCAGAGACAGGGTAAGGGCACTGAAGCTTTCTTT.

The V call is TRBV2, the J call TRBJ1-2; no firm D call. V was shortened by 7 bases and J by 0 bases, with 6 bases between the two germline ends. Per the germline V gene, CDR1 is SNHLY and CDR2 is FYNNEI. The CDR3 contains 12 residues. As DNA, the CDR3 is TGTGCCAGCATTCGAACTAACTATGGCTACACCTTC. Encoded protein: CASIRTNYGYTF.

This sequence joins TRBV7-8 and TRBJ1-2; D gene uncertain. Trimming cost V 1 base and J 3 bases, with 6 bases left between them. CDR1 is SGHVS, CDR2 FQNEAQ, per germline. The CDR3 length is 13 residues. The CDR3 sequence: CASSLDGDYGYTF. CDR3 in DNA: TGTGCCAGCAGCTTAGACGGAGACTATGGCTACACCTTC.

The chain employs TRBV6-5 and TRBJ2-1; 8 bases agree with TRBD2. The trim removed 7 bases at V and 7 bases at J, leaving 6 bases unmatched. Germline CDR1 MNHEY, CDR2 SVGAGI. The CDR3 spans 13 residues. The CDR3, as DNA: TGTGCCAGCACCCCCGGGGGGGTGAATGAGCAGTTCTTC. It is translated as CASTPGGVNEQFF.

The V gene is TRBV20-1, the J gene TRBJ2-5, with 8 positions matching TRBD2. The CDR3 covers 13 residues. Trimming removed 3 bases from V and 2 bases from J; junction bases left unmatched: 2. Germline V gene lookup returns CDR1 DFQATT and CDR2 SNEGSKA (reference sequence). CDR3 sequence (DNA): TGCAGTGCTAGTGGCGGGGGGCAAGAGACCCAGTACTTC. This gives the protein CSASGGGQETQYF.

The rearrangement joins TRBV16 to TRBJ1-1; TRBD1 matches 11 bases. The CDR3 extends over 14 amino acids. Germline-derived CDR1 and CDR2 are KGHSY and FQNENV. The V segment lost 7 bases and the J segment 4 bases; nucleotides outside the gene matches: 5. The CDR3 region is CASKVGTGGTEAFF. The CDR3 DNA reads TGTGCCAGCAAAGTAGGGACAGGGGGCACTGAAGCTTTCTTT.

The genes are TRBV15 and TRBJ1-5, with a tentative D call TRBD1 (6 bases). This CDR3 is built from 17 residues. The germline V gene has CDR1 LNHNV and CDR2 YYDKDF (reference sequence). Trimming took off 0 bases at V and 4 bases at J, with 16 bases between the two ends. The CDR3 protein is CATSRDLLTGENQPQHF. In nucleotides, the CDR3 is TGTGCCACCAGCAGAGACCTACTGACAGGCGAGAATCAGCCCCAGCATTTT.